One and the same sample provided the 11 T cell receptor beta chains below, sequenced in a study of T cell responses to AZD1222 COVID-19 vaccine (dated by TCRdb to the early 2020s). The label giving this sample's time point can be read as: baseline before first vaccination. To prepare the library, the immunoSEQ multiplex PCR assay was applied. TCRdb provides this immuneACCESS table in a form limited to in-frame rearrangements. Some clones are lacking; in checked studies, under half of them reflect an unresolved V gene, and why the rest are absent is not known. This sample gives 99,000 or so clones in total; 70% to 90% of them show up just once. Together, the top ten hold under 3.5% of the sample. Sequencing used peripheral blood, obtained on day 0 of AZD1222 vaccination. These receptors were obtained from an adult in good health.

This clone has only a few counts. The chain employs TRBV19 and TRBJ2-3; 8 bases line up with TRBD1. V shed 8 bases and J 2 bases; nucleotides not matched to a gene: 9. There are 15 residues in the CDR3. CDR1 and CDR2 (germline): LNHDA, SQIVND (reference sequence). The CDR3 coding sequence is TGTGCCAGTGGGCCGGGACAGGCCCCCACAGATACGCAGTATTTT. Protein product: CASGPGQAPTDTQYF.

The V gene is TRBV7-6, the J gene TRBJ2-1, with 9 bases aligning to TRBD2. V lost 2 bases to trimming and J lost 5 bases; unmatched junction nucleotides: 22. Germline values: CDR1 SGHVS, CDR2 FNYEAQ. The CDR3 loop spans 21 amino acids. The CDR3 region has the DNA TGTGCCAGCAGCTTAATCGAGTCAGCGGGGGGCGGACCTCATAAACACAATGAGCAGTTCTTC. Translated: CASSLIESAGGGPHKHNEQFF.

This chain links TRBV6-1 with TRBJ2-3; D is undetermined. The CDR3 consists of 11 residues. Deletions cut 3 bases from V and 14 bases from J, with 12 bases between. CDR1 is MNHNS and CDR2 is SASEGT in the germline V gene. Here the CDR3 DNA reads TGTGCCAGCAGTGAGTATAGGGTGCCGTATTTT. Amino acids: CASSEYRVPYF.

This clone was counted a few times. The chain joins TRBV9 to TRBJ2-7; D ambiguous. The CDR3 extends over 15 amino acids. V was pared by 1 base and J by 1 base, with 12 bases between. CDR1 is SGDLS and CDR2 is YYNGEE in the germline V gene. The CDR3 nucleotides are TGTGCCAGCAGCGTAAGGTCCGGACCGTCCTACGAGCAGTACTTC. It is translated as CASSVRSGPSYEQYF.

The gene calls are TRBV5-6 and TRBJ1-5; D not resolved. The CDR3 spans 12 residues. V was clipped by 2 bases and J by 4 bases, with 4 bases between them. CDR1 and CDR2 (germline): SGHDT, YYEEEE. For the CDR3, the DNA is TGTGCCAGCAGCTTCCCGAATCAGCCCCAGCATTTT. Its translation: CASSFPNQPQHF.

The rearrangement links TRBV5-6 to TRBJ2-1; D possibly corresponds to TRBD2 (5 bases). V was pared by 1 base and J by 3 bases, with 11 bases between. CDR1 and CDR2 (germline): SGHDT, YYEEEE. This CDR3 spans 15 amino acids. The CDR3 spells CASSLRRVHYNEQFF. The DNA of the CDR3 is TGTGCCAGCAGCTTGAGGCGGGTCCACTACAATGAGCAGTTCTTC.

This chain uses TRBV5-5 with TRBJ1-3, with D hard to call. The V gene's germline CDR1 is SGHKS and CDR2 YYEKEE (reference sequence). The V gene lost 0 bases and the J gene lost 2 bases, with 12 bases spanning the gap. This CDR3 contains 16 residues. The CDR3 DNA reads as TGTGCCAGCAGCTTGGTACCGTCCGGGGCTGGAAACACCATATATTTT. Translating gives CASSLVPSGAGNTIYF.

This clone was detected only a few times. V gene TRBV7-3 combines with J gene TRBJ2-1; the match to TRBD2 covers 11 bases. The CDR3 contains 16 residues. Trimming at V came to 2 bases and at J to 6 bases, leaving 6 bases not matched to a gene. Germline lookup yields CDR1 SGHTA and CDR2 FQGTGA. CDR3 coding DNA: TGTGCCAGCAGCTTAGCGACTAGCGGGGCCCCCAATGAGCAGTTCTTC. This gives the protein CASSLATSGAPNEQFF.

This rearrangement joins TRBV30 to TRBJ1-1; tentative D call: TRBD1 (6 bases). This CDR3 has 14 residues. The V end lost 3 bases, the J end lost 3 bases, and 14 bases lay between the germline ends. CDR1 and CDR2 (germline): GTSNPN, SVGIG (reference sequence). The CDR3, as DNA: TGTGCCTGGAGGATGGGGGGGCGGGACACTGAAGCTTTCTTT. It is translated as CAWRMGGRDTEAFF.

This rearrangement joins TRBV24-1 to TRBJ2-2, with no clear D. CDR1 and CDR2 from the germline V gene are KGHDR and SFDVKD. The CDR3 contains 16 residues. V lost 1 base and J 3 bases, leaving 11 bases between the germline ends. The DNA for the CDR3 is TGTGCCACCAGTGATTTCGGGCAGGCTTACACCGGGGAGCTGTTTTTT. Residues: CATSDFGQAYTGELFF.

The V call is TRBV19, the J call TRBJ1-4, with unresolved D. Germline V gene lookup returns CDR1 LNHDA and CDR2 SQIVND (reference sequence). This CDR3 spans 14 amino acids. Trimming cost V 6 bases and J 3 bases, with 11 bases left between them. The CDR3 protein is CASSPGRANEKLFF. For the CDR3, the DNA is TGTGCCAGTAGCCCTGGGCGGGCTAATGAAAAACTGTTTTTT.